One sample yielded the 9 T cell receptor beta chains listed below, sequenced in a study of STAT5B mutations in CD4+ large granular lymphocyte leukemia. Assay used: immunoSEQ multiplex PCR; TCRdb lists only in-frame clones, some missing. The sample records 40,000 to 45,000 clones, approximately 84% being singletons. The material sequenced was CD4+ T cells from blood buffy coats. All receptors derive from a human donor in good health.

The chain is built from TRBV28 and TRBJ1-6, with D perhaps matching TRBD1 (5 bases). CDR3 size: 13 residues. Looked up from germline, CDR1 is MDHEN and CDR2 is SYDVKM. V dropped 5 bases and J dropped 6 bases, with 8 bases sitting between them. The CDR3 spells CASSGTGNSPLHF. The DNA of the CDR3 is TGTGCCAGCAGTGGGACCGGTAATTCACCCCTCCACTTT.

The rearrangement joins TRBV5-5 to TRBJ1-2, with a weak D call TRBD1 (5 bases). The V gene lost 6 bases and the J gene lost 5 bases, with 17 bases spanning the gap. The CDR3 sequence is 14 residues long. CDR1 is SGHKS, CDR2 YYEKEE, per germline (reference sequence). Here the CDR3 reads CASTHRRGEYGYTF. CDR3 nucleotides: TGTGCCAGCACCCATCGGCGGGGCGAGTATGGCTACACCTTC. Drawing the rest from reference TRBV5-5 and TRBJ1-2, the complete variable domain is DAGVTQSPTHLIKTRGQQVTLRCSPISGHKSVSWYQQVLGQGPQFIFQYYEKEERGRGNFPDRFSARQFPNYSSELNVNALLLGDSALYLCASTHRRGEYGYTFGSGTRLTVV.

V and J are TRBV5-5 and TRBJ2-7, with TRBD2 matching 7 bases. V lost 6 bases, J lost 2 bases, and 11 bases stayed unmatched. This CDR3 has 15 residues. Germline V gene lookup returns CDR1 SGHKS and CDR2 YYEKEE (reference sequence). The CDR3 DNA reads as TGTGCCAGCACGGTCCGATTTGGACTAGCCTACGAGCAGTACTTC. It translates to CASTVRFGLAYEQYF. The entire variable domain, with the rest obtained from reference TRBV5-5 and TRBJ2-7, is as follows: DAGVTQSPTHLIKTRGQQVTLRCSPISGHKSVSWYQQVLGQGPQFIFQYYEKEERGRGNFPDRFSARQFPNYSSELNVNALLLGDSALYLCASTVRFGLAYEQYFGPGTRLTVT.

The chain joins TRBV15 to TRBJ2-5, with 12 bases identical to TRBD1. CDR1 is LNHNV and CDR2 is YYDKDF in the germline V gene (reference sequence). The CDR3 consists of 14 residues. V lost 8 bases and J lost 5; bases outside the gene matches: 6. The DNA of the CDR3 is TGTGCCACCCGAATGGGACAGGGGGCGGAGACCCAGTACTTC. It is translated as CATRMGQGAETQYF.

V gene TRBV28 combines with J gene TRBJ1-2, with D unclear. Germline CDR1 and CDR2: MDHEN and SYDVKM. This CDR3 has 11 amino acids. V gave up 4 bases and J gave up 9 bases, with 9 bases separating them. The CDR3 here is CASSSARSYTF. CDR3 nucleotide sequence: TGTGCCAGCAGTTCTGCCCGCAGCTACACCTTC.

For the CDR3, the DNA is TGTGCCAGCAGCTTGGGAGGGGATAGCAATCAGCCCCAGCATTTT. Its translation: CASSLGGDSNQPQHF. This chain links TRBV5-6 with TRBJ1-5, with D possibly being TRBD1 (5 bases). Germline V gene sequence: CDR1 SGHDT, CDR2 YYEEEE. Trimming stripped 0 bases from V and 0 bases from J, with 7 bases between. This CDR3 has 15 residues.

This rearrangement joins TRBV1 to TRBJ2-7; the D call of TRBD2 is as the table states it, not checked on the DNA. TRBV1 is a pseudogene segment. The CDR3 runs 14 residues. The CDR3 DNA is TGCACCAGCAGCCGCCTAGAGGTTGAGGACGAGCAGTACTTC. Residues: CTSSRLEVEDEQYF.

This clone appeared a single time. This chain connects TRBV5-6 to TRBJ2-3; D is undetermined. The CDR3 is made up of 15 amino acids. CDR1 SGHDT and CDR2 YYEEEE come from the germline V gene. Trimming pared 4 bases from V and 0 bases from J, leaving 12 bases between. CDR3: CASSPQVMSTDTQYF. For the CDR3, the DNA is TGTGCCAGCAGCCCTCAGGTTATGAGCACAGATACGCAGTATTTT.

There are a few counts of this clone. The chain is built from TRBV6-5 and TRBJ1-2; possible D gene TRBD1, 6 bases. Germline V gene lookup returns CDR1 MNHEY and CDR2 SVGAGI. The CDR3 consists of 12 residues. The V end lost 6 bases, the J end lost 6 bases, and 11 bases lay between the germline ends. The CDR3 nucleotides are TGTGCCAGCAGGGATGGGGGCCATGGCTACACCTTC. Encoded protein: CASRDGGHGYTF.